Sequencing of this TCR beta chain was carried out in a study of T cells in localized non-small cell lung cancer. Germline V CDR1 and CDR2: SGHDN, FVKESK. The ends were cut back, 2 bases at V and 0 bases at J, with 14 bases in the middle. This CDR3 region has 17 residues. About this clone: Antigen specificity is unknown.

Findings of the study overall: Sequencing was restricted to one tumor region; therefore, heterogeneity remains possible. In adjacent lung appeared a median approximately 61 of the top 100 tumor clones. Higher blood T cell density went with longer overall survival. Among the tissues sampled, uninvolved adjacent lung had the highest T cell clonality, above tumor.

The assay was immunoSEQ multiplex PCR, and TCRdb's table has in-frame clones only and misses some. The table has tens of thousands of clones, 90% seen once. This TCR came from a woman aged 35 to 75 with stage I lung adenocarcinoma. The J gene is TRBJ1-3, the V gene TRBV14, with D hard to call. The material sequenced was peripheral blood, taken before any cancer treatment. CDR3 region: CASSQIRGKSSGNTIYF. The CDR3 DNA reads TGTGCCAGCAGCCAAATCCGCGGCAAGAGCTCTGGAAACACCATATATTTT. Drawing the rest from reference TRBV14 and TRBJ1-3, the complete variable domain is EAGVTQFPSHSVIEKGQTVTLRCDPISGHDNLYWYRRVMGKEIKFLLHFVKESKQDESGMPNNRFLAERTGGTYSTLKVQPAELEDSGVYFCASSQIRGKSSGNTIYFGEGSWLTVV.